This entry describes one T cell receptor (beta chain). Its specificity is not known. This specimen comes from a study of siplizumab effects on memory and regulatory T cells. CDR1 is SGHTA, CDR2 FQGNSA, per germline. The V end lost 3 bases, the J end lost 8 bases, and 14 bases lay between the germline ends. The length of the CDR3 is 14 residues. Study-wide points: Left unconfirmed was the suppressive function of proliferating Tregs from siplizumab cultures. Researchers could not give a naive or memory phenotype to roughly 75-96% of proliferating CD4+ or CD8+ clones. Alloreactive sequences whose origin lay in unstimulated CD4+ memory cells were significantly reduced by siplizumab.

The table came from immunoSEQ multiplex PCR; TCRdb's copy has only in-frame clones and leaves some out. The sample has 90,000 to 140,000 clones; about 93% are singletons. The sequencing sample was made of CD4+ T cells sorted from blood. The chain couples TRBV7-2 to TRBJ2-1, with D perhaps TRBD1 (6 bases). The receptor comes from a human donor in good health. The CDR3 protein is CASSFRTAWDEQFF. The CDR3, as DNA: TGTGCCAGCAGCTTCAGGACAGCCTGGGATGAGCAGTTCTTC.